This T cell receptor (beta chain) comes out of a study of blood T cell repertoires in COVID-19. About the research overall: From the United States, Italy and Spain came samples of acute and convalescent COVID-19. T cells, B-cell-depleted T cells, or PBMCs provided the cDNA or gDNA that served as material.

In the authors' methods: Cell counts per sample came from amplifying reference gene primers. Measured with immunoSEQ multiplex PCR; TCRdb has only the in-frame clones, and not every one. V, J and clone size are those of that table, while D and trimming were read from the DNA. The data contain some 140,000 clones, around three quarters of them seen just once; the ten biggest clones take up 1.5% to 2%. The CDR3 has 13 residues. CDR1 is LNHNV, CDR2 YYDKDF, per germline (reference sequence). V was shortened by 3 bases and J by 2 bases, with 7 bases between the two germline ends. The source is an elderly man with acute or convalescent COVID-19. Material for sequencing was peripheral blood. The chain employs TRBV15 and TRBJ1-2; D is unresolved. CDR3 sequence: CATSSGANYGYTF. CDR3 bases: TGTGCCACCAGCAGCGGAGCAAACTATGGCTACACCTTC.